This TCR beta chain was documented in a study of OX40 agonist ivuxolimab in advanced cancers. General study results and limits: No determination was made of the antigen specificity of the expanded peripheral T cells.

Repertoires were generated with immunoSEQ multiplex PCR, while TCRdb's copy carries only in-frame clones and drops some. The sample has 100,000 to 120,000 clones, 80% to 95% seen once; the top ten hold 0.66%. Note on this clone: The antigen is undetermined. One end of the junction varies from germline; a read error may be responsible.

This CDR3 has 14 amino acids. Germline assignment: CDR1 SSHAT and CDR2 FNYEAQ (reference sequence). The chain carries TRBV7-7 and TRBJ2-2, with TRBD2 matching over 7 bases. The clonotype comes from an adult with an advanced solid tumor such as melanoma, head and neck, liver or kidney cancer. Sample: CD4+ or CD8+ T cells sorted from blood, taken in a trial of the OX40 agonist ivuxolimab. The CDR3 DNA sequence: TGTGCTAGCAGCTCAGGCGGGAGCACCGGGGAGCTGTTTTTT. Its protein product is CASSSGGSTGELFF.